This is a list of T cell receptor beta chains from one sample in a study of blood T cell repertoires in COVID-19. This table comes from immunoSEQ multiplex PCR, and its TCRdb copy is limited to in-frame clones, with some not included. Of about 220,000 clones in the sample, approximately 85% were seen once. Sequenced material: peripheral blood. Receptor source: a woman in her 70s with COVID-19, enrolled during active disease. Each CDR3 is given with its conserved first and last residue. A clone size is listed for some rows: how often the clone was seen (once, few, many), or a class if it is expanded.

TRBJ2-7	16	TRBV6-6	once	CASTGRTSEQFYEQYF
TRBJ1-1	16	TRBV14	-	CASSQGTGIRNTEAFF
TRBJ2-1	14	TRBV6-5	-	CASSLELAGPEQFF
TRBJ2-7	15	TRBV5-1	-	CASSLAGTGGDEQYF
TRBJ1-1	14	TRBV4-2	-	CASSQETGNTEAFF
TRBJ1-5	14	TRBV29-1	-	CSVAGQGLNQPQHF
TRBJ1-6	17	TRBV7-2	-	CASSNLVGRPGNSPLHF
TRBJ1-5	15	TRBV7-2	-	CASSLGQYSNQPQHF
TRBJ2-3	16	TRBV24-1	-	CATSDPVGGATDTQYF
TRBJ2-1	17	TRBV4-3	once	CASSQDTGTSGRNEQFF
TRBJ2-3	15	TRBV3-1/TRBV3-2	-	CATSRLTSGADTQYF
TRBJ2-1	15	TRBV2	-	CASSRLAGAYNEQFF
TRBJ1-3	16	TRBV15	-	CATSREVTGTGNTIYF
TRBJ2-1	17	TRBV13	-	CASSSPAGGGSYNEQFF
TRBJ1-6	17	TRBV11-2	once	CASSQITGTGYNSPLHF
TRBJ1-3	15	TRBV24-1	-	CATRMTGNRRNTIYF
TRBJ2-5	17	TRBV7-2	-	CASSTGPLRGGQETQYF
TRBJ2-7	16	TRBV11-2	-	CASSPVGSGVPYEQYF
TRBJ1-2	15	TRBV6-2/TRBV6-3	-	CASSDTDRGLHGYTF
TRBJ1-2	15	TRBV5-4	-	CASSFGTEINYGYTF
TRBJ2-1	13	TRBV3-1/TRBV3-2	-	CASSRGQGNEQFF
TRBJ2-3	15	TRBV2	once	CASSYRGRSTDTQYF
TRBJ2-1	14	TRBV11-2	-	CASSPGVWMNEQFF
TRBJ2-3	13	TRBV19	-	CASSTTGTDTQYF
TRBJ1-2	16	TRBV25-1	-	CASSELEGARGYGYTF
TRBJ1-6	14	TRBV7-9	-	CASSLVDGGSPLHF
TRBJ2-1	18	TRBV27	-	CASSSGLAAQEIYNEQFF
TRBJ1-2	14	TRBV24-1	-	CATSDLRGRDGYTF
TRBJ2-1	13	TRBV7-3	-	CASSPTEGDEQFF
TRBJ1-1	16	TRBV7-2	-	CASSLALAGGITEAFF
TRBJ2-6	17	TRBV18	once	CASSPLGHTSGANVLTF
TRBJ2-1	16	TRBV10-3	few	CAIRVETGGHYNEQFF
TRBJ2-7	16	TRBV19	once	CASRNAGDRGSYEQYF
TRBJ1-2	15	TRBV7-2	-	CASSWRRVTNYGYTF
TRBJ1-2	11	TRBV29-1	-	CSVEWRNGYTF